The sequence of this T cell receptor beta chain was determined in a study of blood T cell repertoires in COVID-19. Whole-study context: Some COVID-19 samples were acute and others convalescent; all came from the United States, Italy and Spain. PBMCs, B-cell-depleted T cells, or T cells were the source of the cDNA or gDNA that made up the material.

In the original workflow: Amplifying reference gene primers gave estimates of nucleated cell counts. Sequencing was performed with immunoSEQ multiplex PCR; in TCRdb, only in-frame clones are kept and a portion is missing. V, J and clone size were drawn from that table, and D and trimming were deduced from the DNA. The sample lists about 36,000 clones; 85% were seen once. This CDR3 has 14 residues. Germline loops: CDR1 LNHDA, CDR2 SQIVND (reference sequence). The V end was cut by 3 bases, the J end by 7 bases, with 10 bases between. In this sample, this clone turned up a few times. This TCR derives from a human donor in a cohort sampled during active COVID-19. The sample comprised peripheral blood. The V call is TRBV19, the J call TRBJ1-6; D gene unclear. CDR3 sequence reads: CASSIGANNSPLHF. The DNA of the CDR3 is TGTGCCAGTAGTATTGGAGCCAACAATTCACCCCTCCACTTT.